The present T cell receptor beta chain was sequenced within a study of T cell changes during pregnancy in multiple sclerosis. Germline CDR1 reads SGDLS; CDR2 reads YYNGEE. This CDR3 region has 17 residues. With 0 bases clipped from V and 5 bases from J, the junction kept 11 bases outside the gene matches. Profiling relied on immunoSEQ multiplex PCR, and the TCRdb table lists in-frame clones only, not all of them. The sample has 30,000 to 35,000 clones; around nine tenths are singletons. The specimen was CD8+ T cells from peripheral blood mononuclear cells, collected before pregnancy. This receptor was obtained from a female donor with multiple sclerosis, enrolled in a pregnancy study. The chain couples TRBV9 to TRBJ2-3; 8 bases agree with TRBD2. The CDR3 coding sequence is TGTGCCAGCAGCGTAGGGGTAGCGGGGTTGCACAGAGATACGCAGTATTTT. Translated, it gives CASSVGVAGLHRDTQYF.